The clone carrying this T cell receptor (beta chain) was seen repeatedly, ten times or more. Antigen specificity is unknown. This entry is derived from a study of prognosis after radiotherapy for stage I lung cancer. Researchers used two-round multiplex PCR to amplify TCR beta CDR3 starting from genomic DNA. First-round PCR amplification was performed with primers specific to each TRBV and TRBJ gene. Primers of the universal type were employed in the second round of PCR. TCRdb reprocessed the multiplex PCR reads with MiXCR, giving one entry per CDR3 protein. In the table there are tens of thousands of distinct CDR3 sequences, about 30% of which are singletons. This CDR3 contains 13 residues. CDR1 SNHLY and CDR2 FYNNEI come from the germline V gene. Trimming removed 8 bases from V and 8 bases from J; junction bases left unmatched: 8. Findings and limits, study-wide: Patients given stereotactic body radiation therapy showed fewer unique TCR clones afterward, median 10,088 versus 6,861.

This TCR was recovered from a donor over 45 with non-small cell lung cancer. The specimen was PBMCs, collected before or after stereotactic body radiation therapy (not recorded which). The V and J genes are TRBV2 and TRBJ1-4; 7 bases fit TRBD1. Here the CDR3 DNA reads TGTGCCAGCTTGGGACAGCACAGCGAAAAACTGTTTTTT. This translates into CASLGQHSEKLFF.